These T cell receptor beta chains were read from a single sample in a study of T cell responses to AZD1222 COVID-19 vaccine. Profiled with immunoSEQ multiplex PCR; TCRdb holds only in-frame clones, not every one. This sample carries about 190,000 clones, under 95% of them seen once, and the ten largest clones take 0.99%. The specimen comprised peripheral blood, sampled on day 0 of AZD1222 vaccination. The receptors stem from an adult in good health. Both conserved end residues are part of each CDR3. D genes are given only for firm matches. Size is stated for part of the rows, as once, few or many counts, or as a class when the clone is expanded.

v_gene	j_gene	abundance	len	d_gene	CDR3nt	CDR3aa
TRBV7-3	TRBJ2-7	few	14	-	TGTGCCAGCAGCTTATATGGCGGGCCCTACGAGCAGTACTTC	CASSLYGGPYEQYF
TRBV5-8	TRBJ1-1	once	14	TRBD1	TGTGCCAGCAGCAAGACAGGGCTCGTCACTGAAGCTTTCTTT	CASSKTGLVTEAFF
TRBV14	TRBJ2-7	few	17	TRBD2	TGTGCCAGCAGCCAACCGACTAGCGGGCAAGACTCCTACGAGCAGTACTTC	CASSQPTSGQDSYEQYF
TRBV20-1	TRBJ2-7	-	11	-	TGCAGTGCTAGAGGGGTTGGGGAGCAGTACTTC	CSARGVGEQYF
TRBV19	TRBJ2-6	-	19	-	TGTGCCAGTAGACCCACTGAAAGTAGCGGTAACTCTGGGGCCAACGTCCTGACTTTC	CASRPTESSGNSGANVLTF
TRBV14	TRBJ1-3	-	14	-	TGTGCCAGCAGCCAACGGGGTTCTGGAAACACCATATATTTT	CASSQRGSGNTIYF
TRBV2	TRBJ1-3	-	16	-	TGTGCCAGCAGTGAAATGGACTTCTCTGCTGGAAACACCATATATTTT	CASSEMDFSAGNTIYF
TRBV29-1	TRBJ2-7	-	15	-	TGCAGCGTTGAAGATTGGGAAGGGCTCACCTACGAGCAGTACTTC	CSVEDWEGLTYEQYF
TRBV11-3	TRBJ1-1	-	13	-	TGTGCCAGCAGTCAGGGAGTTAGGGCTGAAGCTTTCTTT	CASSQGVRAEAFF
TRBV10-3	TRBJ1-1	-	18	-	TGTGCCATCAGTGAGTCCCCGACTATACAGGGAGGATACACTGAAGCTTTCTTT	CAISESPTIQGGYTEAFF
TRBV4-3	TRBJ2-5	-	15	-	TGCGCCAGCAGCCAAGAGGCCCGGCCGGTTGAGACCCAGTACTTC	CASSQEARPVETQYF
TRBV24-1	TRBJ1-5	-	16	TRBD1	TGTGCCACCAGTGACGCGACAGGGATTAACAATCAGCCCCAGCATTTT	CATSDATGINNQPQHF
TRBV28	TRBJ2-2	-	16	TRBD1	TGTGCCAGCAGTTTATATCCGGACAGGGGACCAGAGGAGCTGTTTTTT	CASSLYPDRGPEELFF
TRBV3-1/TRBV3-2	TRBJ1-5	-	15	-	TGTGCCAGCACCCCGGACCCATATAGCAATCAGCCCCAGCATTTT	CASTPDPYSNQPQHF
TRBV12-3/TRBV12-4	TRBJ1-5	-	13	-	TGTGCCAGCAGTTTGGGGGGGCTTCAGCCCCAGCATTTT	CASSLGGLQPQHF
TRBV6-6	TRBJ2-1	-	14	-	TGTGCCAGCAGGTCCCTACAGGGGGGGGATGAGCAGTTCTTC	CASRSLQGGDEQFF
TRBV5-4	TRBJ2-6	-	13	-	TGTGCCAGCAGCCTTATCGGGGCCAACGTCCTGACTTTC	CASSLIGANVLTF
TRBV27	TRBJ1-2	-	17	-	TGTGCCAGCAGGTTCCGACCCCCCGGCCTAGCTAACTATGGCTACACCTTC	CASRFRPPGLANYGYTF
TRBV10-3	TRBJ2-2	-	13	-	TGTGCCATCAAGGACCAGAACACCGGGGAGCTGTTTTTT	CAIKDQNTGELFF
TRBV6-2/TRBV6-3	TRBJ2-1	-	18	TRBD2	TGTGCCAGCAGTTCCCGGGTAGCGGGGGGCCCCTTCAACAATGAGCAGTTCTTC	CASSSRVAGGPFNNEQFF
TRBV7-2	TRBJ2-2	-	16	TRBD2	TGTGCCAGCAGCCCGACTAGCGGGGCCCCCACCGGGGAGCTGTTTTTT	CASSPTSGAPTGELFF
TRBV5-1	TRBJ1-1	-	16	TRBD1	TGCGCCAGCAGCTTGGACCCAGGGGGAGTGAACACTGAAGCTTTCTTT	CASSLDPGGVNTEAFF
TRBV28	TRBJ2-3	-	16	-	TGTGCCAGCAGACCCCACGCGGAGGGGGTCACAGATACGCAGTATTTT	CASRPHAEGVTDTQYF
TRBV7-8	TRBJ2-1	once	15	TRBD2	TGTGCCAGCAGCCTAGGGACTAGCGGGGTAGGTGTACAGTTCTTC	CASSLGTSGVGVQFF
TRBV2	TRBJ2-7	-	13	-	TGTGCCAGCAGTGTCCCCAGAGCCTACGAGCAGTACTTC	CASSVPRAYEQYF
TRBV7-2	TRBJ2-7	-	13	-	TGTGCCAGCAGCTTAATCTCTAACTACGAGCAGTACTTC	CASSLISNYEQYF
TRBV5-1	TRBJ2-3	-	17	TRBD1	TGCGCCAGCAGCAAGGGACAGGGGGCGCTTGTTACAGATACGCAGTATTTT	CASSKGQGALVTDTQYF
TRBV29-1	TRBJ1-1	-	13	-	TGCAGCGTCCGCCGAGGGTCTTCCACTGAAGCTTTCTTT	CSVRRGSSTEAFF
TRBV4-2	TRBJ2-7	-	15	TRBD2	TGTGCCAGCAGCCAAGCCGGGGGGGATCTATACGAGCAGTACTTC	CASSQAGGDLYEQYF
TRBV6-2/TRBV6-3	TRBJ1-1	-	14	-	TGTGCCAGCAGTTACAAGGGATCTAACACTGAAGCTTTCTTT	CASSYKGSNTEAFF
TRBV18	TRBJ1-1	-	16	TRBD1	TGTGCCAGCTCACCGAGGGACAGGGCGGGCAGCACTGAAGCTTTCTTT	CASSPRDRAGSTEAFF
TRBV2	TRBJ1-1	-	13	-	TGTGCCAGCAGTGTCCAGGGAGGGGCTGAAGCTTTCTTT	CASSVQGGAEAFF
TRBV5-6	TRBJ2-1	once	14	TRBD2	TGTGCCAGCACCTCAGCTAGCGGACTCAATGAGCAGTTCTTC	CASTSASGLNEQFF
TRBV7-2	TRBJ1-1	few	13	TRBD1	TGTGCCAGCAGCTTACTCCAACAGGGGGCGGCTTTCTTT	CASSLLQQGAAFF
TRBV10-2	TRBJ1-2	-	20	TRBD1	TGCGCCAGCAGTGATTCTGGTGTGTTGAGAACAGGGGGCGCGGGATCGGGCTACACCTTC	CASSDSGVLRTGGAGSGYTF
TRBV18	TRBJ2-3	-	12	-	TGTGCCAGCTCACCCCCGTTTAATACGCAGTATTTT	CASSPPFNTQYF
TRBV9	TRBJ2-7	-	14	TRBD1	TGTGCCAGCAGCGTAGCTTGGGACAGGGAAGGGCAGTACTTC	CASSVAWDREGQYF
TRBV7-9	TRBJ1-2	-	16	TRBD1	TGTGCCAGCAGCTTTAGTGGGGACAGTCACAACTATGGCTACACCTTC	CASSFSGDSHNYGYTF
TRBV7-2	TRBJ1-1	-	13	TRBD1	TGTGCCAGCAGCTGGGACAGGGGCACTGAAGCTTTCTTT	CASSWDRGTEAFF
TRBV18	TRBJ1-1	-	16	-	TGTGCCAGCTCACCACCGGAGATCAGGATGAACACTGAAGCTTTCTTT	CASSPPEIRMNTEAFF
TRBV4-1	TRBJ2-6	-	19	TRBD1	TGCGCCAGCAGCCAAGTTCCCACGACAGGGGTGGCTGGGGCCAACGTCCTGACTTTC	CASSQVPTTGVAGANVLTF
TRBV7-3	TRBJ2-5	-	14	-	TGTGCCAGCAGCGGAACAGGGAGTCTGGAGACCCAGTACTTC	CASSGTGSLETQYF
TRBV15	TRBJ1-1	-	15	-	TGTGCCACCAGCAGAGACCCTGTTAGAGGGACTGAAGCTTTCTTT	CATSRDPVRGTEAFF
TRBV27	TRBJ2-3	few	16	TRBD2	TGTGCCAGCAGGCCCGGGGTAGCGGGATTGGTAGATACGCAGTATTTT	CASRPGVAGLVDTQYF
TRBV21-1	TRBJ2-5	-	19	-	TGTGCCAGCAGCAAGAGAGGGACTAGCGGGAAATTTATGTGGGAGACCCAGTACTTC	CASSKRGTSGKFMWETQYF
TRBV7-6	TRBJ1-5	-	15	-	TGTGCCAGCAGCCTTTCGCTGGCGGGCAATCAGCCCCAGCATTTT	CASSLSLAGNQPQHF
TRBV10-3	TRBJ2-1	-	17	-	TGTGCCATCAGAGAAAGTGAGAGACTAGGGGGGAACAATGAGCAGTTCTTC	CAIRESERLGGNNEQFF
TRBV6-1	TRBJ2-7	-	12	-	TGTGCCAGCAGTGAGATGATGGGGGAGCAGTACTTC	CASSEMMGEQYF
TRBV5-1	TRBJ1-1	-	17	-	TGCGCCAGCAGCCACACGGGGCCAGGTCTCACGAACACTGAAGCTTTCTTT	CASSHTGPGLTNTEAFF
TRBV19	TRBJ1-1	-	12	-	TGTGCCAGTACTGCGGGGGGGAGTGAAGCTTTCTTT	CASTAGGSEAFF
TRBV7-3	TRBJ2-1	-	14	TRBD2	TGTGCCAGCAGCTTAGGCGGGAGCTCTAATGAGCAGTTCTTC	CASSLGGSSNEQFF